This note documents a single T cell receptor (beta chain) sequence. The sample originates from a study of blood T cell repertoires in COVID-19. Study at large: The study drew acute and convalescent COVID-19 samples from the United States, Italy and Spain. Nucleic acid was either cDNA or gDNA, and it came from T cells, B-cell-depleted T cells, or PBMCs.

Between the trimmed V and J ends, which lost 5 bases and 5 bases, there was a span of 17 bases. From germline, CDR1 is SNHLY and CDR2 FYNNEI. The CDR3 extends over 15 amino acids. In the source study's methods: The assay estimated nucleated cells by amplifying reference gene primers. Here immunoSEQ multiplex PCR was the method, and the copy in TCRdb shows in-frame clones only, minus some. The V and J calls and clone size come from that table; D and trimming were worked out from the DNA. The sample consists of roughly 45,000 clones, 85% of them appearing once. Material: peripheral blood. The chain combines TRBV2 with TRBJ2-3; a weak D match, TRBD1 (6 bases). The sequence came from a man in his fifties or sixties with active COVID-19. CDR3 sequence reads: CASSTGGRGRDTQYF. DNA of the CDR3: TGTGCCAGCAGTACTGGGGGCAGGGGACGAGATACGCAGTATTTT.